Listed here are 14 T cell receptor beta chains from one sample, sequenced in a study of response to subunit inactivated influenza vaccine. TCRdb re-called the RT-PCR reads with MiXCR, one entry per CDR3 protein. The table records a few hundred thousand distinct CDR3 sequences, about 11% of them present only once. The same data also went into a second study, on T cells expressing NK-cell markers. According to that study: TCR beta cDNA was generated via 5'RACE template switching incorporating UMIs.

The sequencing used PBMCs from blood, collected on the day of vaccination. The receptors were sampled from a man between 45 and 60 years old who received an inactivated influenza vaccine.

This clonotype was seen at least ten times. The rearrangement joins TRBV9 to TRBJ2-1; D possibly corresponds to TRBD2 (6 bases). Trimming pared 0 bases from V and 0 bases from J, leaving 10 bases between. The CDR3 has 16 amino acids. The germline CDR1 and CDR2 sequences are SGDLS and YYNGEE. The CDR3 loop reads CASSVVGGNSYNEQFF. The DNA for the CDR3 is TGTGCCAGCAGCGTAGTTGGCGGGAACTCCTACAATGAGCAGTTCTTC.

CDR3 residues: CASSEVPGGDTQYF. Here the CDR3 DNA reads TGTGCCAGCAGCGAAGTACCGGGTGGGGATACGCAGTATTTT. The rearrangement links TRBV11-2 to TRBJ2-3; no clear D. Trimming left V 5 bases short and J 6 bases short, with 15 bases between. CDR3 length: 14 amino acids. CDR1 SGHAT and CDR2 FQNNGV come from the germline V gene.

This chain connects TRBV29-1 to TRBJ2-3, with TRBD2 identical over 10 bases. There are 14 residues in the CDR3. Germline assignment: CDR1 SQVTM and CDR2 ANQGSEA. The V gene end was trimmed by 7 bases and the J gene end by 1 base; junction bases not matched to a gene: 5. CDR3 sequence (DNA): TGCAGCGCCGGCGGGACTAGCGGCACAGATACGCAGTATTTT. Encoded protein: CSAGGTSGTDTQYF.

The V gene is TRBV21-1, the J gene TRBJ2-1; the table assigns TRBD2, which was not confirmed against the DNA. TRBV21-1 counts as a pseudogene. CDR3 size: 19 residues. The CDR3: CASSRAQWGQREGYNEQFF. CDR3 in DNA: TGTGCCAGCAGCAGAGCTCAATGGGGGCAGCGGGAGGGCTACAATGAGCAGTTCTTC.

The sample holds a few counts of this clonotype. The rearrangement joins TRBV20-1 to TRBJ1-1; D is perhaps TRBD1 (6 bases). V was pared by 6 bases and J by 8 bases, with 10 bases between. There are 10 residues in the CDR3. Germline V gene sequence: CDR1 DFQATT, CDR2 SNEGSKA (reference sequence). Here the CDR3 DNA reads TGCAGTGCCAGGACAGCCGAAGCTTTCTTT. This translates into CSARTAEAFF.

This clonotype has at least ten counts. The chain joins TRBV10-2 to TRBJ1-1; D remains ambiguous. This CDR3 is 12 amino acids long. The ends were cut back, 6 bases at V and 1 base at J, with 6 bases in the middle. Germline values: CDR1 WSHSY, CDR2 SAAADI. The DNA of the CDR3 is TGCGCCAGCAGGGGTCCGAACACTGAAGCTTTCTTT. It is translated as CASRGPNTEAFF.

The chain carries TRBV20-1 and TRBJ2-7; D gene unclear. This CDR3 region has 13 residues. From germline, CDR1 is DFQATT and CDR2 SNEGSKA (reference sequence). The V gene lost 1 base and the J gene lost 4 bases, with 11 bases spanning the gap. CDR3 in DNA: TGCAGTGCTAGAGCCCCCCGAGGATACGAGCAGTACTTC. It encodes CSARAPRGYEQYF.

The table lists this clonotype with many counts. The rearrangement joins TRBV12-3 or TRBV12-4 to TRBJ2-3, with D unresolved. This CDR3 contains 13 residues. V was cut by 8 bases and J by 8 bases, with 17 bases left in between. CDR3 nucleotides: TGTGCCAGCGGGCGAGAAGGGCCGGGTACGCAGTATTTT. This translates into CASGREGPGTQYF.

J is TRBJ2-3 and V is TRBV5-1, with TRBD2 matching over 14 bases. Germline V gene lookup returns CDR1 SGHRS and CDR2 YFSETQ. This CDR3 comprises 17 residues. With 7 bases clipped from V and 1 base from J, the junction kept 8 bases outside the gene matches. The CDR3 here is CASAQTSGRARTDTQYF. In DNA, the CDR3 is TGCGCCAGCGCACAGACTAGCGGGAGGGCCCGCACAGATACGCAGTATTTT. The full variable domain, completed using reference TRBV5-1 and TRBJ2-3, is KAGVTQTPRYLIKTRGQQVTLSCSPISGHRSVSWYQQTPGQGLQFLFEYFSETQRNKGNFPGRFSGRQFSNSRSEMNVSTLELGDSALYLCASAQTSGRARTDTQYFGPGTRLTVL.

The CDR3 DNA reads as TGCGCCAGCAGCTCTCAGGCGAGCGGGAGGACCGGGGAGCTGTTTTTT. It yields the protein CASSSQASGRTGELFF. The rearrangement uses TRBV5-1 and TRBJ2-2; 9 bases align to TRBD2. With 3 bases clipped from V and 5 bases from J, the junction kept 8 bases outside the gene matches. Germline V gene data show CDR1 as SGHRS and CDR2 as YFSETQ. This CDR3 is 16 amino acids long.

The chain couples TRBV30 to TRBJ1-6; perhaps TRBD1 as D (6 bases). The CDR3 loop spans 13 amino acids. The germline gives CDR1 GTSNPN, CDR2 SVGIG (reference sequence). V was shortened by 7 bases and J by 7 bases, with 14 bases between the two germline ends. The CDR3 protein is CASQGSRNSPLHF. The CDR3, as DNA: TGTGCCTCGCAGGGGTCGCGGAATTCACCCCTCCACTTT.

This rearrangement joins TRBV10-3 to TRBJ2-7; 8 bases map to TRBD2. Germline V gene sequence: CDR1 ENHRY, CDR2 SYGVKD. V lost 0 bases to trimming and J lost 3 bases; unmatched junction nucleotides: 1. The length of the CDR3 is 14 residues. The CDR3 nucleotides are TGTGCCATCAGTGAGTCGGGGACTAGCTACGAGCAGTACTTC. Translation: CAISESGTSYEQYF.

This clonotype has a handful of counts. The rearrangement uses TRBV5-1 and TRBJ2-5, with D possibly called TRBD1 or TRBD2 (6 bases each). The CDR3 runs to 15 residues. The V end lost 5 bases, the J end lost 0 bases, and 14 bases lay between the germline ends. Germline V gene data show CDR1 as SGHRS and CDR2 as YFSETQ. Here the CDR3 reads CASRTGDTYQETQYF. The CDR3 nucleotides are TGCGCCAGCAGAACGGGGGACACGTACCAAGAGACCCAGTACTTC.

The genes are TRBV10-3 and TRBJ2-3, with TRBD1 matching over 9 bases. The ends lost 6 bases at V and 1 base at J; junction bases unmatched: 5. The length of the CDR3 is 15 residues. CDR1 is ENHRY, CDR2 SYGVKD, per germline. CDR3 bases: TGTGCCATCAGAGAAACAGGGGGCCGCACAGATACGCAGTATTTT. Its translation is CAIRETGGRTDTQYF.